The present TCR beta chain was sequenced within a study of preoperative IRX-2 immunotherapy in early breast cancer. Germline assignment: CDR1 MNHGY and CDR2 SAAAGT. This CDR3 comprises 14 residues. Trimming took 5 bases from V and 3 from J; bases not matched to a gene: 3. The data were produced by immunoSEQ multiplex PCR, yet TCRdb's version contains in-frame clones alone and is incomplete. The data contain approximately 26,000 clones, about three quarters of them seen just once; the ten biggest clones take up around 7%. Sample treatment: preoperative locoregional IRX-2 cytokine immunotherapy. This phase Ib study tested locoregional IRX-2 cytokine immunotherapy given before surgery.

Sequencing was performed on lymph node tissue, taken after IRX-2 immunotherapy. The sequence came from a human donor with breast cancer. The V gene is TRBV6-8, the J gene TRBJ2-3; TRBD1 aligns across 9 bases. CDR3 sequence: CASSGTGRTDTQYF. The CDR3 DNA is TGTGCCAGCAGTGGGACAGGGAGGACAGATACGCAGTATTTT.